This T cell receptor beta chain is drawn from a study of tumor-infiltrating lymphocytes in localized non-small cell lung cancer. Some clones are missing from TCRdb's copy, which holds only in-frame ones; the method was immunoSEQ multiplex PCR. The sample records fewer than 15,000 clones, 66% being singletons. The germline CDR1 and CDR2 sequences are SGHNT and YYREEE (reference sequence). V was clipped by 0 bases and J by 8 bases, with 7 bases between them. The CDR3 has 12 residues. The chain joins TRBV5-4 to TRBJ2-3; D is undetermined. The clonotype was recovered from a human donor with non-small cell lung cancer. Sequencing input: lung tumor tissue. The CDR3: CASSLGVGTQYF. The CDR3 region has the DNA TGTGCCAGCAGCTTGGGAGTAGGTACGCAGTATTTT.